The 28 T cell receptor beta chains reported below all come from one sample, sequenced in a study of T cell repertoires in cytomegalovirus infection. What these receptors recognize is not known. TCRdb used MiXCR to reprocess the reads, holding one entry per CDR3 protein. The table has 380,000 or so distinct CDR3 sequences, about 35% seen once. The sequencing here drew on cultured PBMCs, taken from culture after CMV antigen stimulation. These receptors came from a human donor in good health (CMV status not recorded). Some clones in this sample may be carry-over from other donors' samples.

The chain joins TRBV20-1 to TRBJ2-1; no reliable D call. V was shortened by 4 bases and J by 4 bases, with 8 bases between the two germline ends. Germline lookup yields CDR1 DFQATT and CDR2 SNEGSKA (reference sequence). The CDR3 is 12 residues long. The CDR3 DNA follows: TGCAGTGCTATCGACGGATACAATGAGCAGTTCTTC. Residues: CSAIDGYNEQFF.

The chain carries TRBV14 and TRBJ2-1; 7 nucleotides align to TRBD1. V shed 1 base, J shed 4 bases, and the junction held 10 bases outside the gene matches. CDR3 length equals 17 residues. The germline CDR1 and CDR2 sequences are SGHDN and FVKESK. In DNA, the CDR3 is TGTGCCAGCAGCCAAGTGTTTGATGTGGGACAGTACAATGAGCAGTTCTTC. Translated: CASSQVFDVGQYNEQFF. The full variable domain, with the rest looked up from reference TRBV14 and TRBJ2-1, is EAGVTQFPSHSVIEKGQTVTLRCDPISGHDNLYWYRRVMGKEIKFLLHFVKESKQDESGMPNNRFLAERTGGTYSTLKVQPAELEDSGVYFCASSQVFDVGQYNEQFFGPGTRLTVL.

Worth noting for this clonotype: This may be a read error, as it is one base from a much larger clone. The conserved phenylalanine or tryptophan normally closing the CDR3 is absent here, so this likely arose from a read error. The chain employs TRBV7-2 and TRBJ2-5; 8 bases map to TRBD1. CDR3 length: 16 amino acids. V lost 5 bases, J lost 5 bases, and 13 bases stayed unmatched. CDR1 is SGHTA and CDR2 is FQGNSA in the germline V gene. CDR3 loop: CASSPKGDTGGETQYS. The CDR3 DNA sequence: TGTGCCAGCAGCCCCAAAGGGGATACAGGGGGGGAGACCCAGTACTCC.

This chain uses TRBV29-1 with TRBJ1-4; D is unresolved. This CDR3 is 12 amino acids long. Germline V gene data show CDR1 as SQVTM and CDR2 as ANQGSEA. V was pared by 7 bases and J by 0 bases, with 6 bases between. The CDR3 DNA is TGCAGCGCCGCTGCAACTAATGAAAAACTGTTTTTT. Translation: CSAAATNEKLFF.

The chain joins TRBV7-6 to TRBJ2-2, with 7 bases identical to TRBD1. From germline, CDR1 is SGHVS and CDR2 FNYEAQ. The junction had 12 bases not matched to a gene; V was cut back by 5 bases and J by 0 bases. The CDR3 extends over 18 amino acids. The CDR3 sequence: CASSLRGFRGTNTGELFF. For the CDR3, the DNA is TGTGCCAGCAGCCTCCGGGGTTTCAGGGGGACGAACACCGGGGAGCTGTTTTTT.

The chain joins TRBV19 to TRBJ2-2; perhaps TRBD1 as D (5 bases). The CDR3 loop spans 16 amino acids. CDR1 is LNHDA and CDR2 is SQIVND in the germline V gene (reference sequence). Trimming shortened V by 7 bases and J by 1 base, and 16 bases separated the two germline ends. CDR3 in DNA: TGTGCCAGTACCGAGGTGGGGCAGGGGAACACCGGGGAGCTGTTTTTT. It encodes CASTEVGQGNTGELFF.

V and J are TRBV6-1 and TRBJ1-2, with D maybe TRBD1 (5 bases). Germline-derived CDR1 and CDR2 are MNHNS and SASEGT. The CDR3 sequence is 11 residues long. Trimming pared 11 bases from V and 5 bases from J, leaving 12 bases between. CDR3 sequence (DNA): TGTGCCTACGGCCGGGGGTATGGCTACACCTTC. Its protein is CAYGRGYGYTF.

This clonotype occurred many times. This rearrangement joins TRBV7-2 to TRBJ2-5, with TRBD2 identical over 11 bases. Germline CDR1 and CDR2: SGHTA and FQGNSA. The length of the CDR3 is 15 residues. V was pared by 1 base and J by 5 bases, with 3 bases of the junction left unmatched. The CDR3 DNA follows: TGTGCCAGCAGCTTAGTGGGGACTAGCGGTGAGACCCAGTACTTC. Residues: CASSLVGTSGETQYF.

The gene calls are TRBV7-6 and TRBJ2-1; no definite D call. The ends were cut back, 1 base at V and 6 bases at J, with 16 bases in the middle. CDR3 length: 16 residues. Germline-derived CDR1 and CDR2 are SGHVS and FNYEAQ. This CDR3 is CASSLVGSTLGNEQFF. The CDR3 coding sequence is TGTGCCAGCAGCTTAGTCGGCAGCACTCTGGGCAATGAGCAGTTCTTC.

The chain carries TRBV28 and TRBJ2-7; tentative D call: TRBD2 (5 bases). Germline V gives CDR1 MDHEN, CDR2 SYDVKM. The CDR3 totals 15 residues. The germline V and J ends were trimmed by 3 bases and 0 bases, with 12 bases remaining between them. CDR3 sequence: CASSFPIGLSYEQYF. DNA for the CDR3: TGTGCCAGCAGTTTTCCGATTGGACTCTCCTACGAGCAGTACTTC.

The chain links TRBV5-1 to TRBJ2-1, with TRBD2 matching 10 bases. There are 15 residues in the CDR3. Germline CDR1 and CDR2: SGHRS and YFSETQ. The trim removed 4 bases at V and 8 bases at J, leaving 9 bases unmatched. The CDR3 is CASSKTSGISYEQFF. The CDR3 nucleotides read TGCGCCAGCAGCAAAACTAGCGGGATTAGCTATGAGCAGTTCTTC.

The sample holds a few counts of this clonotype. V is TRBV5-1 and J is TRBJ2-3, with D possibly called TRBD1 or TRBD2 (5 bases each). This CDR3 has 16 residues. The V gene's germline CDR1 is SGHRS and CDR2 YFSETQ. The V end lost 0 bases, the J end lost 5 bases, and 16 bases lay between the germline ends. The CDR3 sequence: CASSLVGDPTRDTQYF. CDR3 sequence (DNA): TGCGCCAGCAGCTTGGTCGGGGACCCTACAAGAGATACGCAGTATTTT.

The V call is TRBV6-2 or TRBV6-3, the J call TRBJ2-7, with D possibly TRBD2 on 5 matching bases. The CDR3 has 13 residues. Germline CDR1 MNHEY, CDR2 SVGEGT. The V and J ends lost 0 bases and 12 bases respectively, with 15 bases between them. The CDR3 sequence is CASSYSKWKEGYV. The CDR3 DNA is TGTGCCAGCAGTTACTCGAAGTGGAAAGAGGGGTACGTC.

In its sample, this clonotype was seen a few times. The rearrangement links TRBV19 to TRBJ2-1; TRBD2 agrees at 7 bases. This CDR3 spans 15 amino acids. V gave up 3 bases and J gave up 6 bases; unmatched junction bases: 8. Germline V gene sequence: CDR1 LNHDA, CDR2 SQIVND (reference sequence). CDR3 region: CASSIGGSGFNEQFF. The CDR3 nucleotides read TGTGCCAGTAGTATTGGCGGGAGTGGATTCAATGAGCAGTTCTTC.

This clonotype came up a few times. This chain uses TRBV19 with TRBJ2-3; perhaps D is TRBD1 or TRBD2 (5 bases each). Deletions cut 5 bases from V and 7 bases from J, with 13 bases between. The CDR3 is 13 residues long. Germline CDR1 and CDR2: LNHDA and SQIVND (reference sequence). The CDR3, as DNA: TGTGCCAGTAGTGAAGCAGGGAGCAATACGCAGTATTTT. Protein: CASSEAGSNTQYF.

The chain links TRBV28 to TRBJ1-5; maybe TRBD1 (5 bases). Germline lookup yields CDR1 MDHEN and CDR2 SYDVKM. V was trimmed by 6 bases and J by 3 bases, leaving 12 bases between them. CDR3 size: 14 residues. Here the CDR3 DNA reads TGTGCCAGCAGGGAGGGGACGTTCAATCAGCCCCAGCATTTT. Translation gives CASREGTFNQPQHF.

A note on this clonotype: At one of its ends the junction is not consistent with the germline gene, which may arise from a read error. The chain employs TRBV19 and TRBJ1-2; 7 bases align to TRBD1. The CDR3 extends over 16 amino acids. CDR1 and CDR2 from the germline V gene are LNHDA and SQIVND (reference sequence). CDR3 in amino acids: CASSPPDRTYLYGYSF. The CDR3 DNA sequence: TGTGCCAGTAGCCCACCGGACAGGACCTACCTGTATGGCTACAGCTTC. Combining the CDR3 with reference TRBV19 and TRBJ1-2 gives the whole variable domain DGGITQSPKYLFRKEGQNVTLSCEQNLNHDAMYWYRQDPGQGLRLIYYSQIVNDFQKGDIAEGYSVSREKKESFPLTVTSAQKNPTAFYLCASSPPDRTYLYGYSFGSGTRLTVV.

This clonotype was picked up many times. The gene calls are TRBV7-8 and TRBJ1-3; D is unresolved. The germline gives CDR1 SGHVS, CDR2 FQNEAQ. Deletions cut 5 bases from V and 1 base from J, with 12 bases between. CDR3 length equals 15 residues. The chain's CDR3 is CASSVGGNSGNTIYF. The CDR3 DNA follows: TGTGCCAGCAGCGTGGGAGGGAATTCTGGAAACACCATATATTTT.

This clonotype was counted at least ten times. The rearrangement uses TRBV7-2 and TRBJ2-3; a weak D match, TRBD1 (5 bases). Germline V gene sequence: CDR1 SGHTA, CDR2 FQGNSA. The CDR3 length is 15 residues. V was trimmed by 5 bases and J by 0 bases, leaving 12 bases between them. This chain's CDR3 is CASSRTRTSTDTQYF. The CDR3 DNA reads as TGTGCCAGCAGCCGGACACGCACTAGCACAGATACGCAGTATTTT. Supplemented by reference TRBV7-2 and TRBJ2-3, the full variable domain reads GAGVSQSPSNKVTEKGKDVELRCDPISGHTALYWYRQSLGQGLEFLIYFQGNSAPDKSGLPSDRFSAERTGGSVSTLTIQRTQQEDSAVYLCASSRTRTSTDTQYFGPGTRLTVL.

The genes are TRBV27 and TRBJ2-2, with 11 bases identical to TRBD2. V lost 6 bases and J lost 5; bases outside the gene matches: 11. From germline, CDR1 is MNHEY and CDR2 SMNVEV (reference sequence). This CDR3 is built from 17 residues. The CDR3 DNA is TGTGCCAGCAGCCCCAATTCACTAGCGGGAGTTACCGGGGAGCTGTTTTTT. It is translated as CASSPNSLAGVTGELFF.

The CDR3 sequence is CASSGYWGQETQYF. The CDR3 DNA reads TGTGCCAGCAGTGGGTACTGGGGTCAAGAGACCCAGTACTTC. This chain links TRBV2 with TRBJ2-5; no reliable D call. CDR3 size: 14 residues. V lost 4 bases, J lost 2 bases, and 11 bases lay in between. Germline values: CDR1 SNHLY, CDR2 FYNNEI.

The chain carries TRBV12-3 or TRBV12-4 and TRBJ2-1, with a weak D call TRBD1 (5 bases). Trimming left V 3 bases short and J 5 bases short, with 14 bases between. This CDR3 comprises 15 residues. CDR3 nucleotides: TGTGCCAGCAGTTTCGGACAAGTGTCAAACAATGAGCAGTTCTTC. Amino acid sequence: CASSFGQVSNNEQFF.

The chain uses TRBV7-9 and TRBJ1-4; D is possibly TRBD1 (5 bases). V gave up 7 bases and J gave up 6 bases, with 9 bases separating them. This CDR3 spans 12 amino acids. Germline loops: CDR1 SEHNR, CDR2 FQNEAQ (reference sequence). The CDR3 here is CASIGGDEKLFF. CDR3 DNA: TGTGCCAGCATCGGGGGTGATGAAAAACTGTTTTTT.

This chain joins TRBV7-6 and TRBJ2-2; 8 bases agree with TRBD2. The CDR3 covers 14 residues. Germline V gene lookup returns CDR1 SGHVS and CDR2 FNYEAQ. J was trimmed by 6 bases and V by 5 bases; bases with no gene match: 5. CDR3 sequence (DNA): TGTGCCAGCAGCCCGGGGGGGGTACCCGGGGAGCTGTTTTTT. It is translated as CASSPGGVPGELFF. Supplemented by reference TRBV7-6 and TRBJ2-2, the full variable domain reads GAGVSQSPRYKVTKRGQDVALRCDPISGHVSLYWYRQALGQGPEFLTYFNYEAQQDKSGLPNDRFSAERPEGSISTLTIQRTEQRDSAMYRCASSPGGVPGELFFGEGSRLTVL.

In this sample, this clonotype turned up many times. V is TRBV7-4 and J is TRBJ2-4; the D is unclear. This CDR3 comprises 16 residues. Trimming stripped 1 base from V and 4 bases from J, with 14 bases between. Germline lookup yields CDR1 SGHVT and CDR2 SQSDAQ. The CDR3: CASSLDESLRKNIQYF. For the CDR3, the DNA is TGTGCCAGCAGCTTAGATGAAAGCCTGAGGAAAAACATTCAGTACTTC.

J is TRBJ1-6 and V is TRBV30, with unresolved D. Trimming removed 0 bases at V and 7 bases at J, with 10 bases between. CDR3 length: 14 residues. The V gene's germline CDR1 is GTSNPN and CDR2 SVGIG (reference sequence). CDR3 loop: CAWSVNGFNSPLHF. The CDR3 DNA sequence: TGTGCCTGGAGTGTTAACGGATTCAATTCACCCCTCCACTTT.

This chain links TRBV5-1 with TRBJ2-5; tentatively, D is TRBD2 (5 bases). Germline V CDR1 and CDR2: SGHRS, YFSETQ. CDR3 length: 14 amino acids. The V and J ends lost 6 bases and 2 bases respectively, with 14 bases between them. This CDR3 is CASKEVTTQETQYF. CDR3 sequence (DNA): TGCGCCAGCAAGGAGGTGACAACTCAAGAGACCCAGTACTTC.

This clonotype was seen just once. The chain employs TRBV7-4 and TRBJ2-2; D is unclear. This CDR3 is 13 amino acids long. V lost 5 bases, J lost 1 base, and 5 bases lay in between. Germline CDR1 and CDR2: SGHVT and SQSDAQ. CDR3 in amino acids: CASSRRNTGELFF. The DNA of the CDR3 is TGTGCCAGCAGCCGAAGGAACACCGGGGAGCTGTTTTTT.